What follows is one T cell receptor (beta chain) and its context. This CDR3 is built from 13 residues. Trimming removed 0 bases from V and 0 bases from J, with 2 bases in between. From germline, CDR1 is ENHRY and CDR2 SYGVKD. The protocol was immunoSEQ multiplex PCR, while the TCRdb copy is restricted to in-frame clones and leaves out a portion. The profile shows about a million clones, approximately 75% of them singletons. Adults of Caucasian background living in Nashville, Tennessee made up all donors. Negatively enriched CD4+ T cells were divided by CD45RA into naive and memory. The sample comes from a study of shared clonotypes between healthy human individuals. As for the study in general: CD4 naive and CD4 memory each took three plates per donor, while CD8 naive took two and CD8 memory one.

This chain uses TRBV10-3 with TRBJ1-2; D is uncertain. Sequencing used memory CD4+ T cells from PBMCs. The sample's subset: CD45RA-negative fraction. The source is a man aged 18 to 30 in good health. Some clones in this sample may be carry-over from other donors' samples. Here the CDR3 reads CAISESTNYGYTF. The CDR3, as DNA: TGTGCCATCAGTGAGTCGACTAACTATGGCTACACCTTC.